One and the same sample provided the 25 T cell receptor beta chains below, sequenced in a study of cytomegalovirus exposure and HLA in healthy donors (dated by TCRdb to between 2016 and 2019). Library preparation was by the immunoSEQ multiplex PCR assay. For the multiplex PCR, a mixture combining 60 forward primers for TCR Vbeta segments and 13 reverse primers for TCR Jbeta segments was used. Drawn from immuneACCESS, this table holds only the in-frame rearrangements with V and J called that TCRdb kept. Clones are partly lost; checked studies trace under half to an unresolved V gene and leave the rest unexplained. In all, the sample holds roughly 140,000 clones, and about 80% of those were seen once. The leading ten clones occupy 3.9% of the sample. The sequenced sample consisted of PBMCs. The source is a man aged 18 to 29 in good health and CMV-seronegative.

The chain uses TRBV6-5 and TRBJ2-2; 8 bases agree with TRBD2. V dropped 0 bases and J dropped 4; count of bases not matched to a gene: 1. Germline CDR1 and CDR2: MNHEY and SVGAGI. The CDR3 contains 15 residues. The CDR3 region has the DNA TGTGCCAGCAGTTACTCCGGGACTAGCACCGGGGAGCTGTTTTTT. Protein product: CASSYSGTSTGELFF.

V gene TRBV20-1 combines with J gene TRBJ2-1; D call uncertain. V was trimmed by 6 bases and J by 7 bases, leaving 7 bases between them. The V gene's germline CDR1 is DFQATT and CDR2 SNEGSKA (reference sequence). CDR3 length: 10 residues. For the CDR3, the DNA is TGCAGTGCCCCCCAGAATGAGCAGTTCTTC. This sequence encodes CSAPQNEQFF.

This chain joins TRBV6-4 and TRBJ2-1; 11 nucleotides match TRBD1. Losses at the gene ends were 2 bases for V and 6 bases for J; bases not matched to a gene: 3. CDR1 is MRHNA and CDR2 is SNTAGT in the germline V gene. This CDR3 is built from 15 residues. CDR3 sequence: CASSDGTGGVNEQFF. The CDR3 coding sequence is TGTGCCAGCAGTGACGGGACAGGGGGGGTCAATGAGCAGTTCTTC.

This clone was detected only a few times. CDR3 DNA sequence: TGTGCTAGTGGGTCCTTTGTAACTGAAGCTTTCTTT. It is translated as CASGSFVTEAFF. The genes are TRBV12-5 and TRBJ1-1, with D hard to call. V gave up 6 bases and J gave up 5 bases, with 10 bases separating them. This CDR3 has 12 amino acids. Germline V gene lookup returns CDR1 LGHNT and CDR2 FRNRAP. Complete variable domain (other parts from reference TRBV12-5 and TRBJ1-1): DARVTQTPRHKVTEMGQEVTMRCQPILGHNTVFWYRQTMMQGLELLAYFRNRAPLDDSGMPKDRFSAEMPDATLATLKIQPSEPRDSAVYFCASGSFVTEAFFGQGTRLTVV.

The rearrangement uses TRBV6-6 and TRBJ2-2; 13 positions agree with TRBD2. Germline CDR1 and CDR2: MNHNY and SVGAGI (reference sequence). The ends lost 6 bases at V and 6 bases at J; junction bases unmatched: 4. The CDR3 is 15 amino acids. The CDR3 here is CASSRTSGRAGELFF. The CDR3 bases are TGTGCCAGCAGCCGAACTAGCGGGAGGGCCGGGGAGCTGTTTTTT.

The chain links TRBV9 to TRBJ2-2, with 10 bases matching TRBD2. Germline trimming cut 1 base from V and 3 bases from J; bases unmatched to any gene: 6. This CDR3 comprises 17 residues. CDR1 is SGDLS and CDR2 is YYNGEE in the germline V gene. The CDR3 bases are TGTGCCAGCAGCGTAAATTCGCTAGCGGGAGACACCGGGGAGCTGTTTTTT. This sequence encodes CASSVNSLAGDTGELFF.

The chain employs TRBV6-1 and TRBJ2-1; 10 positions agree with TRBD2. The germline CDR1 and CDR2 sequences are MNHNS and SASEGT. CDR3 size: 15 residues. V trimming: 5 bases; J trimming: 15 bases; junction bases outside the gene matches: 16. CDR3 bases: TGTGCCAGCAGTTTAACCATGCTGGAGCGGGGGGGCTGGTTCTTC. Residues: CASSLTMLERGGWFF.

This clone was recorded only once. The gene calls are TRBV19 and TRBJ2-7; perhaps TRBD2 as D (6 bases). The V end lost 9 bases, the J end lost 7 bases, and 16 bases lay between the germline ends. Germline V gene sequence: CDR1 LNHDA, CDR2 SQIVND (reference sequence). The length of the CDR3 is 12 residues. Written as DNA, the CDR3 is TGTGCCAGCGGAGGGAATATACGGGAGCAGTACTTC. Translating gives CASGGNIREQYF.

The V gene is TRBV2, the J gene TRBJ2-4; 8 nucleotides align to TRBD2. From germline, CDR1 is SNHLY and CDR2 FYNNEI. Trimming at V came to 6 bases and at J to 1 base, leaving 11 bases not matched to a gene. This CDR3 has 17 residues. This CDR3 is CASSPPISGKAKNIQYF. The DNA of the CDR3 is TGTGCCAGCAGCCCTCCCATTAGCGGGAAGGCCAAAAACATTCAGTACTTC.

The chain links TRBV27 to TRBJ1-3; D gene ambiguous. Germline assignment: CDR1 MNHEY and CDR2 SMNVEV (reference sequence). V dropped 5 bases and J dropped 4 bases, with 9 bases sitting between them. This CDR3 spans 13 amino acids. The CDR3 nucleotides are TGTGCCAGCAGTCCGACATCCGGAAACACCATATATTTT. Its translation is CASSPTSGNTIYF.

The chain joins TRBV19 to TRBJ2-7, with TRBD1 identical over 8 bases. Per the germline V gene, CDR1 is LNHDA and CDR2 is SQIVND (reference sequence). This CDR3 is built from 13 residues. V shed 8 bases, J shed 1 base, and the junction held 4 bases outside the gene matches. The chain's CDR3 is CASGDRGSYEQYF. The CDR3 nucleotides read TGTGCCAGTGGTGACAGGGGATCCTACGAGCAGTACTTC.

This rearrangement joins TRBV6-5 to TRBJ2-7; 9 positions agree with TRBD1. Trimming at V came to 3 bases and at J to 2 bases, leaving 8 bases not matched to a gene. The CDR3 consists of 16 residues. CDR1 and CDR2 (germline): MNHEY, SVGAGI. CDR3 DNA: TGTGCCAGCAGTTATGCGCCGGGACAGGGAACCTACGAGCAGTACTTC. Amino acid sequence: CASSYAPGQGTYEQYF.

The J gene is TRBJ2-5, the V gene TRBV2, with 8 positions matching TRBD1. The DNA end is more similar to TRBJ2-7, so the J call may be wrong. This CDR3 is built from 13 residues. Looked up from germline, CDR1 is SNHLY and CDR2 is FYNNEI. CDR3 protein: CASIRQGSNEQYF. The CDR3, as DNA: TGTGCCAGCATCCGACAGGGGTCTAACGAGCAGTACTTC.

The chain is built from TRBV7-3 and TRBJ2-2; TRBD2 matches 14 bases. J gave up 1 base and V 5 bases, and 9 bases lay outside the gene matches. Germline V CDR1 and CDR2: SGHTA, FQGTGA. CDR3 length: 19 residues. CDR3 sequence: CASSPYSGTSGGNTGELFF. The CDR3 nucleotides read TGTGCCAGCAGCCCGTACTCCGGGACTAGCGGGGGGAACACCGGGGAGCTGTTTTTT.

The chain uses TRBV7-9 and TRBJ2-7; possibly TRBD1 for D (5 bases). V lost 2 bases and J lost 5, with 7 bases in between. Germline values: CDR1 SEHNR, CDR2 FQNEAQ (reference sequence). This CDR3 spans 12 amino acids. The CDR3 region is CASSLQGHEQYF. The DNA of the CDR3 is TGTGCCAGCAGCTTACAGGGCCACGAGCAGTACTTC.

This clone was counted a single time. This chain joins TRBV9 and TRBJ2-7; no definite D call. V shed 0 bases and J shed 6 bases, with 13 bases lying between them. Germline loops: CDR1 SGDLS, CDR2 YYNGEE. This CDR3 has 14 amino acids. CDR3 DNA: TGTGCCAGCAGCGTAGACGGTTCATGGTCCGAGCAGTACTTC. This encodes CASSVDGSWSEQYF.

V usage is TRBV30 and J usage is TRBJ2-5, with 9 bases lining up with TRBD2. Germline V gene data show CDR1 as GTSNPN and CDR2 as SVGIG (reference sequence). This CDR3 spans 14 amino acids. Trimming cost V 2 bases and J 0 bases; bases outside gene matches: 1. CDR3 sequence (DNA): TGTGCCTGGAGTAGCGGGGGGTACCAAGAGACCCAGTACTTC. Protein sequence: CAWSSGGYQETQYF.

This rearrangement joins TRBV5-1 to TRBJ2-7, with TRBD1 identical over 7 bases. V dropped 2 bases and J dropped 3; count of bases not matched to a gene: 5. The CDR3 runs to 14 residues. Germline V CDR1 and CDR2: SGHRS, YFSETQ. The CDR3: CASSLDREVYEQYF. For the CDR3, the DNA is TGCGCCAGCAGCTTAGACAGGGAAGTCTACGAGCAGTACTTC. Looking up the rest from reference TRBV5-1 and TRBJ2-7 gives the full variable domain: KAGVTQTPRYLIKTRGQQVTLSCSPISGHRSVSWYQQTPGQGLQFLFEYFSETQRNKGNFPGRFSGRQFSNSRSEMNVSTLELGDSALYLCASSLDREVYEQYFGPGTRLTVT.

The chain carries TRBV5-1 and TRBJ2-5, with a possible D match to TRBD1 (6 bases). The J call may not be correct, given that the DNA end is closer to TRBJ2-7. The germline V gene encodes CDR1 SGHRS and CDR2 YFSETQ. The length of the CDR3 is 15 residues. The CDR3, as DNA: TGCGCCAGCAGCTTAGCATCGGGACAATCCTACGAGCAGTACTTC. Translating gives CASSLASGQSYEQYF.

This clone was counted once. Here the CDR3 DNA reads TGCAGCGTGTACGGGTTCAGGGACACTGAAGCTTTCTTT. Translation: CSVYGFRDTEAFF. The chain joins TRBV29-1 to TRBJ1-1, with D possibly being TRBD1 (5 bases). The CDR3 contains 13 residues. The V gene lost 6 bases and the J gene lost 3 bases, with 14 bases spanning the gap. CDR1 is SQVTM, CDR2 ANQGSEA, per germline.

The genes are TRBV29-1 and TRBJ2-2, with TRBD2 identical over 13 bases. The CDR3 sequence is 16 residues long. V trimming: 6 bases; J trimming: 3 bases; junction bases outside the gene matches: 7. CDR1 is SQVTM and CDR2 is ANQGSEA in the germline V gene. As DNA, the CDR3 is TGCAGCGTCCCGGGGACTAGCGGGGCCTACACCGGGGAGCTGTTTTTT. Protein sequence: CSVPGTSGAYTGELFF.

This chain links TRBV30 with TRBJ2-5; TRBD2 might be the D (5 bases). The tail of the sequence fits TRBJ2-7 better, so the J call may be wrong. Germline-derived CDR1 and CDR2 are GTSNPN and SVGIG (reference sequence). The CDR3 is 13 residues long. The CDR3 is CAWSVRGPYEQYF. For the CDR3, the DNA is TGTGCCTGGAGTGTACGGGGTCCCTACGAGCAGTACTTC.

The chain carries TRBV7-9 and TRBJ2-5; maybe TRBD1 (5 bases). Between the trimmed V and J ends, which lost 1 base and 3 bases, there was a span of 9 bases. The length of the CDR3 is 14 residues. CDR1 SEHNR and CDR2 FQNEAQ come from the germline V gene (reference sequence). DNA for the CDR3: TGTGCCAGCAGCTTAGTGGGCAGGGAAGAGACCCAGTACTTC. Protein sequence: CASSLVGREETQYF. The complete variable domain, with remaining parts taken from reference TRBV7-9 and TRBJ2-5, reads DTGVSQNPRHKITKRGQNVTFRCDPISEHNRLYWYRQTLGQGPEFLTYFQNEAQLEKSRLLSDRFSAERPKGSFSTLEIQRTEQGDSAMYLCASSLVGREETQYFGPGTRLLVL.

V and J are TRBV6-1 and TRBJ2-7, with TRBD2 identical over 12 bases. CDR1 is MNHNS and CDR2 is SASEGT in the germline V gene. After removal of 0 bases from V and 0 bases from J, the junction contained 9 bases not matched to a gene. CDR3 length: 19 residues. The CDR3: CASSEAGLAGSTSSYEQYF. As DNA, the CDR3 is TGTGCCAGCAGTGAAGCAGGACTAGCGGGATCTACTAGCTCCTACGAGCAGTACTTC.

DNA of the CDR3: TGTGCCAGCAGCCTCGCTGCCGGGCTAGCGGGAGACGAGCAGTACTTC. Residues: CASSLAAGLAGDEQYF. This chain links TRBV7-9 with TRBJ2-7, with 10 bases fitting TRBD2. Germline V gene sequence: CDR1 SEHNR, CDR2 FQNEAQ (reference sequence). Trimming took 5 bases from V and 5 from J; bases not matched to a gene: 12. This CDR3 has 16 residues.